This entry lists 20 T cell receptor beta chains sequenced from one sample in a study of T cells in tumors after PD-1 blockade. Sequenced by immunoSEQ multiplex PCR; TCRdb stores in-frame clones only, minus some. The sample lists fewer than 55,000 clones; around 85% were seen once. Sequencing was performed on PBMCs, taken before anti-PD-1 treatment. Receptor source: a human donor with basal cell carcinoma.

The chain joins TRBV6-5 to TRBJ2-7, with 7 bases matching TRBD1. Germline lookup yields CDR1 MNHEY and CDR2 SVGAGI. Trimming took 4 bases from V and 6 from J; bases not matched to a gene: 15. The CDR3 length is 16 residues. CDR3: CASSSPGGRGIFEQYF. CDR3 nucleotides: TGTGCCAGCAGTTCCCCAGGTGGCAGGGGGATCTTCGAGCAGTACTTC.

This chain joins TRBV27 and TRBJ2-7, with 9 nucleotides matching TRBD1. Unmatched junction bases numbered 13, after V lost 5 bases and J lost 5 bases. This CDR3 has 16 amino acids. CDR1 and CDR2 from the germline V gene are MNHEY and SMNVEV (reference sequence). The CDR3 is CASSGGPGQGSNEQYF. The CDR3 DNA reads TGTGCCAGCAGTGGTGGTCCGGGACAGGGAAGTAACGAGCAGTACTTC.

The chain is built from TRBV28 and TRBJ1-3; D is possibly TRBD1 (5 bases). Germline assignment: CDR1 MDHEN and CDR2 SYDVKM. The CDR3 runs to 15 residues. The V gene lost 2 bases and the J gene lost 2 bases, with 10 bases spanning the gap. The CDR3 region is CASSLPTGTGNTIYF. The CDR3, as DNA: TGTGCCAGCAGTTTACCAACAGGTACTGGAAACACCATATATTTT. Filled out from reference TRBV28 and TRBJ1-3, the complete variable domain reads DVKVTQSSRYLVKRTGEKVFLECVQDMDHENMFWYRQDPGLGLRLIYFSYDVKMKEKGDIPEGYSVSREKKERFSLILESASTNQTSMYLCASSLPTGTGNTIYFGEGSWLTVV.

The chain joins TRBV30 to TRBJ1-1, with D uncertain. V was cut by 0 bases and J by 0 bases, with 8 bases left in between. Germline loops: CDR1 GTSNPN, CDR2 SVGIG (reference sequence). The CDR3 consists of 14 residues. CDR3 nucleotides: TGTGCCTGGAGTGTGCTAGAGATGAACACTGAAGCTTTCTTT. This translates into CAWSVLEMNTEAFF.

This clone was detected a few times. This rearrangement joins TRBV5-4 to TRBJ2-2, with TRBD1 identical over 7 bases. CDR3 size: 15 residues. Germline-derived CDR1 and CDR2 are SGHNT and YYREEE (reference sequence). V trimming: 5 bases; J trimming: 0 bases; junction bases outside the gene matches: 4. The CDR3 region has the DNA TGTGCCAGCAGTAGGACAGGCACGAACACCGGGGAGCTGTTTTTT. Protein: CASSRTGTNTGELFF.

This chain links TRBV29-1 with TRBJ1-2; TRBD1 is a possible D gene (6 bases). Trimming cost V 6 bases and J 7 bases, with 27 bases left between them. Germline CDR1 and CDR2: SQVTM and ANQGSEA. This CDR3 has 16 residues. CDR3 loop: CSVELDRAPRGAGYTF. Here the CDR3 DNA reads TGCAGCGTGGAACTGGACAGAGCCCCTCGGGGTGCTGGCTACACCTTC.

The chain recombines TRBV5-5 with TRBJ1-6; TRBD1 agrees at 7 bases. Germline V gene sequence: CDR1 SGHKS, CDR2 YYEKEE (reference sequence). The CDR3 totals 16 residues. The V gene end was trimmed by 5 bases and the J gene end by 0 bases; junction bases not matched to a gene: 5. The DNA for the CDR3 is TGTGCCAGCAGTTCAACAGGGGACTCCTATAATTCACCCCTCCACTTT. The encoded protein is CASSSTGDSYNSPLHF.

The chain carries TRBV30 and TRBJ1-1; TRBD1 matches 9 bases. The CDR3 is made up of 13 amino acids. Germline CDR1 reads GTSNPN; CDR2 reads SVGIG (reference sequence). V shed 2 bases, J shed 4 bases, and the junction held 2 bases outside the gene matches. CDR3 sequence (DNA): TGTGCCTGGAGTAGGACAGGGGCCACTGAAGCTTTCTTT. The encoded protein is CAWSRTGATEAFF.

In nucleotides, the CDR3 is TGTGCCACCAGTGAGAGTAAGTTGGACGGTGACAATGAGCAGTTCTTC. Its translation: CATSESKLDGDNEQFF. The chain uses TRBV24-1 and TRBJ2-1; D gene ambiguous. This CDR3 comprises 16 residues. V was pared by 4 bases and J by 5 bases, with 17 bases between. Germline assignment: CDR1 KGHDR and CDR2 SFDVKD.

This clone has a single count. V and J are TRBV6-5 and TRBJ2-1, with 7 bases fitting TRBD1. Trimming took 0 bases from V and 7 from J; bases not matched to a gene: 3. This CDR3 contains 14 residues. Germline CDR1 and CDR2: MNHEY and SVGAGI. The CDR3 nucleotides read TGTGCCAGCAGTTACTCGGGACAGTGGAATGAGCAGTTCTTC. It yields the protein CASSYSGQWNEQFF.

The chain recombines TRBV5-4 with TRBJ2-5, with 14 bases identical to TRBD2. This CDR3 has 16 residues. Germline CDR1 and CDR2: SGHNT and YYREEE (reference sequence). J lost 4 bases, V lost 2 bases, and 4 bases had no gene match. CDR3 in amino acids: CASSFGTSGGTETQYF. CDR3 nucleotide sequence: TGTGCCAGCAGCTTCGGGACTAGCGGGGGAACAGAGACCCAGTACTTC.

The chain couples TRBV19 to TRBJ2-4; TRBD2 might be the D (5 bases). V was shortened by 1 base and J by 7 bases, with 17 bases between the two germline ends. CDR3 length: 16 amino acids. In germline, CDR1 is LNHDA, CDR2 SQIVND (reference sequence). In DNA form, the CDR3 reads TGTGCCAGTAGTATAGTACTTGTGGGCTCGGGGAACATTCAGTACTTC. It yields the protein CASSIVLVGSGNIQYF. The full variable domain, in which reference TRBV19 and TRBJ2-4 provide the parts outside the CDR3, is DGGITQSPKYLFRKEGQNVTLSCEQNLNHDAMYWYRQDPGQGLRLIYYSQIVNDFQKGDIAEGYSVSREKKESFPLTVTSAQKNPTAFYLCASSIVLVGSGNIQYFGAGTRLSVL.

The rearrangement uses TRBV6-8 and TRBJ2-5; no clear D. Germline CDR1 and CDR2: MNHGY and SAAAGT. V shed 6 bases and J shed 4 bases, with 21 bases lying between them. CDR3 length: 16 amino acids. This CDR3 reads CASSHRLWQVGETQYF. CDR3 nucleotide sequence: TGTGCCAGCAGCCATAGGCTTTGGCAGGTAGGAGAGACCCAGTACTTC.

V gene TRBV10-3 combines with J gene TRBJ2-3, with 8 bases that match TRBD1. This CDR3 comprises 14 residues. Germline CDR1 reads ENHRY; CDR2 reads SYGVKD. In nucleotides, the CDR3 is TGTGCTTCCAGGAGGGGACAGGACACAGATACGCAGTATTTT. It encodes CASRRGQDTDTQYF.

V is TRBV25-1 and J is TRBJ1-1, with 7 bases aligning to TRBD1. Germline CDR1 is MGHDK and CDR2 is SYGVNS. The CDR3 has 12 residues. V lost 7 bases, J lost 4 bases, and 3 bases stayed unmatched. CDR3 sequence: CASTHRGTEAFF. Here the CDR3 DNA reads TGTGCCAGCACTCACAGGGGCACTGAAGCTTTCTTT. The full variable domain, rest sourced from reference TRBV25-1 and TRBJ1-1, is EADIYQTPRYLVIGTGKKITLECSQTMGHDKMYWYQQDPGMELHLIHYSYGVNSTEKGDLSSESTVSRIRTEHFPLTLESARPSHTSQYLCASTHRGTEAFFGQGTRLTVV.

This rearrangement joins TRBV6-5 to TRBJ2-1; 9 bases line up with TRBD1. In germline, CDR1 is MNHEY, CDR2 SVGAGI. With V trimmed by 4 bases and J by 6 bases, 7 bases remained unmatched. The CDR3 is made up of 15 amino acids. The CDR3 coding sequence is TGTGCCAGCAGTTCCGGGACAGGGTCAGCCAATGAGCAGTTCTTC. Its protein is CASSSGTGSANEQFF.

V gene TRBV12-5 combines with J gene TRBJ2-1; TRBD2 aligns across 13 bases. Germline V gene data show CDR1 as LGHNT and CDR2 as FRNRAP. With 5 bases clipped from V and 6 bases from J, the junction kept 7 bases outside the gene matches. The CDR3 is 16 amino acids. CDR3 sequence (DNA): TGTGCTAGTGGTCCTTCAACTAGCGGGGGGGCCAATGAGCAGTTCTTC. As protein: CASGPSTSGGANEQFF.

This clone was observed a single time. The chain carries TRBV5-4 and TRBJ2-1; 11 nucleotides agree with TRBD2. Trimming removed 3 bases from V and 5 bases from J; junction bases left unmatched: 4. Germline CDR1 SGHNT, CDR2 YYREEE (reference sequence). This CDR3 contains 15 residues. Here the CDR3 DNA reads TGTGCCAGCAGCTCTGCTAGCGGGGGGAACAATGAGCAGTTCTTC. This sequence encodes CASSSASGGNNEQFF.

V usage is TRBV6-4 and J usage is TRBJ1-6; D is unclear. CDR3 size: 13 residues. Germline V gene data show CDR1 as MRHNA and CDR2 as SNTAGT. V was cut by 0 bases and J by 8 bases, with 5 bases left in between. CDR3: CASSDSKDSPLHF. CDR3 nucleotide sequence: TGTGCCAGCAGTGACTCCAAGGATTCACCCCTCCACTTT.

The rearrangement links TRBV27 to TRBJ2-5; 9 bases are a match to TRBD1. In germline, CDR1 is MNHEY, CDR2 SMNVEV (reference sequence). V lost 6 bases and J lost 2; bases outside the gene matches: 4. The CDR3 length is 14 residues. The CDR3 DNA follows: TGTGCCAGCAGGACGACAGGGGGACAAGAGACCCAGTACTTC. Translation: CASRTTGGQETQYF.